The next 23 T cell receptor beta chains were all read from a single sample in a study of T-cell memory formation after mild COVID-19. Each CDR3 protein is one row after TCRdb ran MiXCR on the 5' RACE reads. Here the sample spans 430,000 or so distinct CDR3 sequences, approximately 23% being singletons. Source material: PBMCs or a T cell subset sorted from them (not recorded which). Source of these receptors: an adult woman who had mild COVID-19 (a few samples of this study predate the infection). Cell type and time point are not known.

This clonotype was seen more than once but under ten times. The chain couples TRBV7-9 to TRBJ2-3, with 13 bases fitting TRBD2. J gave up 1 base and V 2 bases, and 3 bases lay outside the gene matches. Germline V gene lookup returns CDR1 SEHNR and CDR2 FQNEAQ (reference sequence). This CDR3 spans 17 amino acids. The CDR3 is CASSLTSGRAGTDTQYF. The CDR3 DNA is TGTGCCAGCAGCTTAACTAGCGGGAGGGCCGGCACAGATACGCAGTATTTT.

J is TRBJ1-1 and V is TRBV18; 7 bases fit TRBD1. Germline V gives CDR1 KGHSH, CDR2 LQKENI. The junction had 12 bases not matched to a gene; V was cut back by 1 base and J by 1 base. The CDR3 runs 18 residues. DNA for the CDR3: TGTGCCAGCTCACCACTTGCGACTGGGAACAGGGGGAACACTGAAGCTTTCTTT. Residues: CASSPLATGNRGNTEAFF.

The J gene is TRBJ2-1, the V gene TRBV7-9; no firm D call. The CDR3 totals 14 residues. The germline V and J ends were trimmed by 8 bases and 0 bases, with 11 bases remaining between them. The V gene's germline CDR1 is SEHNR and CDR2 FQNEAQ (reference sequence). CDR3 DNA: TGTGCCAGCCCCTCGCCTAGCTCCTACAATGAGCAGTTCTTC. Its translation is CASPSPSSYNEQFF.

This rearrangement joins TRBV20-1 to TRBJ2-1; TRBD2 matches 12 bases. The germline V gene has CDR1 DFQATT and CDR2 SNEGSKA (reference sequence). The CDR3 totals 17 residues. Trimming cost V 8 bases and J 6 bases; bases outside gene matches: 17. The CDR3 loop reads CSSQTSGSSRLGNEQFF. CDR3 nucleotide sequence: TGCAGTTCCCAGACTAGCGGGAGCTCCCGTCTCGGCAATGAGCAGTTCTTC.

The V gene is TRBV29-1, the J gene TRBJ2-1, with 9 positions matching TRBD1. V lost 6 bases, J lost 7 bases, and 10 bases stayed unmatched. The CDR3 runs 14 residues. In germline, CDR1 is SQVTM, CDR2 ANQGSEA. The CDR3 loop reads CSVLSRDRDNEQFF. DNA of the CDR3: TGCAGCGTCCTGTCCCGGGACAGGGATAATGAGCAGTTCTTC.

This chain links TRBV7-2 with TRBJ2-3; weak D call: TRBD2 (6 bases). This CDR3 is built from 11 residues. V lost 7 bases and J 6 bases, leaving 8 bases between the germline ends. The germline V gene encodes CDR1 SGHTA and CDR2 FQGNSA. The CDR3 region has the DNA TGTGCCAGCAAACTAGCCGATACGCAGTATTTT. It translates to CASKLADTQYF.

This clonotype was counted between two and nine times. The CDR3 sequence: CASTRSGGRGYTF. Here the CDR3 DNA reads TGTGCCAGCACCAGGAGTGGGGGTAGAGGCTACACCTTC. The rearrangement uses TRBV12-3 or TRBV12-4 and TRBJ1-2, with D perhaps matching TRBD1 (5 bases). This CDR3 is built from 13 residues. With 7 bases removed from V and 8 bases from J, the gap between germline ends came to 17 bases.

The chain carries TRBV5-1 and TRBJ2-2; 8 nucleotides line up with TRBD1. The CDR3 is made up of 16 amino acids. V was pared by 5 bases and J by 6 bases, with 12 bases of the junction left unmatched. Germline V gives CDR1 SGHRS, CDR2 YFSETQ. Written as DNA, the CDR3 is TGCGCCAGCAGACCAGACACAGGGGGAAGGGCCGGGGAGCTGTTTTTT. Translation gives CASRPDTGGRAGELFF.

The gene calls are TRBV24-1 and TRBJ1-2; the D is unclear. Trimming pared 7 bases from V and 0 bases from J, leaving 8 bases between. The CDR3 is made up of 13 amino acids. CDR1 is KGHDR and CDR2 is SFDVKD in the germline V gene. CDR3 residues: CATSQRSNYGYTF. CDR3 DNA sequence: TGTGCCACCAGCCAAAGATCTAACTATGGCTACACCTTC.

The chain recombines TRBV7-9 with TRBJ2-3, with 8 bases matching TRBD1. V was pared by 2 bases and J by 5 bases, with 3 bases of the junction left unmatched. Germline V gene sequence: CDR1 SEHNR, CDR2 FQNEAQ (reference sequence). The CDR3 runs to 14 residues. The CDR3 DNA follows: TGTGCCAGCAGCTTACAGGGGGCGGAAGATACGCAGTATTTT. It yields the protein CASSLQGAEDTQYF.

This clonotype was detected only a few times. This CDR3 is CASKGLAGQETQYF. The CDR3 DNA sequence: TGTGCCAGCAAAGGACTAGCAGGTCAAGAGACCCAGTACTTC. The genes are TRBV14 and TRBJ2-5, with 8 nucleotides matching TRBD2. Looked up from germline, CDR1 is SGHDN and CDR2 is FVKESK. The CDR3 is 14 amino acids. V lost 7 bases, J lost 2 bases, and 6 bases stayed unmatched.

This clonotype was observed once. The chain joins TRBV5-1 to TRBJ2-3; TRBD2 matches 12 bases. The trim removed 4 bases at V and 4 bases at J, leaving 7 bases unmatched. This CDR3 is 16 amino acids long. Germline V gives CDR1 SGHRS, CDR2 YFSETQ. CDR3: CASSITGLAGSDTQYF. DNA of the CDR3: TGCGCCAGCAGCATTACCGGACTAGCGGGGTCAGATACGCAGTATTTT.

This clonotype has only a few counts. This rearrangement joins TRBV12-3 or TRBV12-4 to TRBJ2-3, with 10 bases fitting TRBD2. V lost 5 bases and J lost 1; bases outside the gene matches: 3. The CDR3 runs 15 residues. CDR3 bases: TGTGCCAGCAGTCGAGCGGGGGGGCGCACAGATACGCAGTATTTT. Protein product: CASSRAGGRTDTQYF.

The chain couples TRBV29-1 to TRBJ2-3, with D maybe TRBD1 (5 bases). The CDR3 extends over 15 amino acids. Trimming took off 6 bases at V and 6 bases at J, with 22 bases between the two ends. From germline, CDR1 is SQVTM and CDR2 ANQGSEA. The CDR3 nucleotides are TGCAGCGTGACCCCTCTAGGGGAATTGGCGGATACGCAGTATTTT. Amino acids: CSVTPLGELADTQYF.

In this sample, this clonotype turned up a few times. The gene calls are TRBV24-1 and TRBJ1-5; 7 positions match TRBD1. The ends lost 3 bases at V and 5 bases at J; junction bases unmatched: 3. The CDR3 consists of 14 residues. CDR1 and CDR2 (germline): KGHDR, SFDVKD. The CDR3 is CATSDGDSYQPQHF. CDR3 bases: TGTGCCACCAGTGATGGGGACAGCTATCAGCCCCAGCATTTT.

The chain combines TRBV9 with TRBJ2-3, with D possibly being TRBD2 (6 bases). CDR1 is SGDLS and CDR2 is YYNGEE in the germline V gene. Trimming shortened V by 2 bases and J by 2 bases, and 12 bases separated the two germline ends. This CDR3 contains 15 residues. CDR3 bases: TGTGCCAGCAGCGTGCGCGGGGACCTCACAGATACGCAGTATTTT. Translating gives CASSVRGDLTDTQYF.

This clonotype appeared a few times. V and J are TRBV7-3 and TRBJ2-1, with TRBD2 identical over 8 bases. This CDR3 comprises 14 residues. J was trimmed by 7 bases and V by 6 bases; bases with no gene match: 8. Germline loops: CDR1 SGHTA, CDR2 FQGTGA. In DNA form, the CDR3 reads TGTGCCAGCAGTCGGGGGGGCTCCGAGAATGAGCAGTTCTTC. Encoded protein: CASSRGGSENEQFF.

The CDR3: CASNQQGPNTEAFF. The CDR3 DNA follows: TGCGCCAGCAACCAACAGGGGCCAAACACTGAAGCTTTCTTT. The genes are TRBV23-1 and TRBJ1-1, with TRBD1 matching over 7 bases. TRBV23-1 is labeled an ORF, and its function is uncertain. J gave up 2 bases and V 7 bases, and 7 bases lay outside the gene matches. The CDR3 totals 14 residues.

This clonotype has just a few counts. The CDR3 loop is CASSSGAGTQYF. CDR3 bases: TGTGCCAGCAGCTCCGGGGCGGGGACCCAGTACTTC. The chain carries TRBV7-9 and TRBJ2-5; D may be TRBD1 or TRBD2 (5 bases each). The CDR3 spans 12 residues. Trimming removed 4 bases from V and 7 bases from J, with 10 bases in between. Per the germline V gene, CDR1 is SEHNR and CDR2 is FQNEAQ (reference sequence).

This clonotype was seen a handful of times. The CDR3 sequence is CATSNRDRSYNEQFF. The CDR3 DNA reads as TGTGCCACCAGTAACCGGGACAGATCCTACAATGAGCAGTTCTTC. The rearrangement joins TRBV24-1 to TRBJ2-1; 7 bases fit TRBD1. V shed 6 bases, J shed 1 base, and the junction held 5 bases outside the gene matches. The CDR3 extends over 15 amino acids. Germline-derived CDR1 and CDR2 are KGHDR and SFDVKD.

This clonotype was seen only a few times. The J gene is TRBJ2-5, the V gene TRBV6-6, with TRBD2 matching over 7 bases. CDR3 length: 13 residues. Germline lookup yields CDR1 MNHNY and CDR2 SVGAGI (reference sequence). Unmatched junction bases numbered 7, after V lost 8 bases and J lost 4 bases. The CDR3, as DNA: TGTGCCAGCGGGACTAATCCTGGAGAGACCCAGTACTTC. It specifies CASGTNPGETQYF.

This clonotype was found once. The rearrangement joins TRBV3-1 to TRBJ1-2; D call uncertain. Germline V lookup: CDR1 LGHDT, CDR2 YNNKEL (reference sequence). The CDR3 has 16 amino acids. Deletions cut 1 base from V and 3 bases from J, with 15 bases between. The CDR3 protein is CASSQGITLGHYGYTF. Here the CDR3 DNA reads TGTGCCAGCAGCCAAGGGATCACATTAGGGCACTATGGCTACACCTTC.

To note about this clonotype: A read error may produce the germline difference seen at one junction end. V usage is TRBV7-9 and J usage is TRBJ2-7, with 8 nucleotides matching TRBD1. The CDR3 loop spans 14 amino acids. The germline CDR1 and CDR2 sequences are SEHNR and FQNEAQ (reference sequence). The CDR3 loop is CASSLGTGREVSRF. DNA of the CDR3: TGTGCCAGCAGCTTAGGGACAGGGAGAGAAGTAAGTCGCTTC.